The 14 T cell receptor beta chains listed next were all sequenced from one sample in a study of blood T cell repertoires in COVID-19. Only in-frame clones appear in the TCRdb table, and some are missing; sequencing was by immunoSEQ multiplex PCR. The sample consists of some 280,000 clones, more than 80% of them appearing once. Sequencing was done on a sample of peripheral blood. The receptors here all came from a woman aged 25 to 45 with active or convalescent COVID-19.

The CDR3 here is CAWSTRGTGNTEAFF. DNA of the CDR3: TGTGCCTGGAGCACGCGAGGGACAGGGAACACTGAAGCTTTCTTT. The chain carries TRBV30 and TRBJ1-1, with 8 bases matching TRBD1. Looked up from germline, CDR1 is GTSNPN and CDR2 is SVGIG (reference sequence). The CDR3 contains 15 residues. V trimming: 3 bases; J trimming: 1 base; junction bases outside the gene matches: 7.

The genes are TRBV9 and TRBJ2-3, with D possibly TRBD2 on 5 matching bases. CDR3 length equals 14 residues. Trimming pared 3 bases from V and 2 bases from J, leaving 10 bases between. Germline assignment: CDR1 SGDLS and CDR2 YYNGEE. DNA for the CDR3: TGTGCCAGCAGCGGAGGGATTTTCACAGATACGCAGTATTTT. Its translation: CASSGGIFTDTQYF.

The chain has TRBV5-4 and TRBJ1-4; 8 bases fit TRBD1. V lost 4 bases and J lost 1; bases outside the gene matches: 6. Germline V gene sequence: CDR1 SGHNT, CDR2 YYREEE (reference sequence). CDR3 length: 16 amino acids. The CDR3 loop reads CASSLRTGGTNEKLFF. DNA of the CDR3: TGTGCCAGCAGCCTCCGCACAGGGGGAACTAATGAAAAACTGTTTTTT.

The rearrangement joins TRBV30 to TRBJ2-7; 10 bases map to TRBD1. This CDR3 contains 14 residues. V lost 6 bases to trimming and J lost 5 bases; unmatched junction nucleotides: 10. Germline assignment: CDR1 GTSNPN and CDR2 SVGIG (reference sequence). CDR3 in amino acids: CACLLGQGSDEQYF. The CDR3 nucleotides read TGTGCCTGCCTCCTGGGACAGGGGTCCGACGAGCAGTACTTC.

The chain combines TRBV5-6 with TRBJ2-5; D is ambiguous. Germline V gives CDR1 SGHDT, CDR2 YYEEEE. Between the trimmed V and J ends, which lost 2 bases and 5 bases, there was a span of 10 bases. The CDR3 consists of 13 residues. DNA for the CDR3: TGTGCCAGCAGCTTACAGTACCGGGAGACCCAGTACTTC. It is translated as CASSLQYRETQYF.

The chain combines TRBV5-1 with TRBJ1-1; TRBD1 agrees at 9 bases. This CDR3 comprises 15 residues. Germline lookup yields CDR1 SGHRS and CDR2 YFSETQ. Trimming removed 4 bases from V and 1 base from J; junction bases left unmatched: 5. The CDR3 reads CASSPGQGRNTEAFF. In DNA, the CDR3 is TGCGCCAGCAGCCCCGGACAGGGGAGGAACACTGAAGCTTTCTTT.

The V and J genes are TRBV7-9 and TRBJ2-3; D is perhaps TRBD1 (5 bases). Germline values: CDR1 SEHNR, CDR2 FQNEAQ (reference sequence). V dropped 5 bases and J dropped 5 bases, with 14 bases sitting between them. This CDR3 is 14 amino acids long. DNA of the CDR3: TGTGCCAGCAGCGAGAGACAGACGGTAGATACGCAGTATTTT. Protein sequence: CASSERQTVDTQYF.

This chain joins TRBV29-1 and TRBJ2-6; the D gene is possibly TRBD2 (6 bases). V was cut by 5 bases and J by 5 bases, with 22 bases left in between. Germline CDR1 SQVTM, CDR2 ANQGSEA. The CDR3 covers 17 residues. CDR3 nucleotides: TGCAGCGTTTCCCACTTACTAGCATACAGTCGGGCCAACGTCCTGACTTTC. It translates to CSVSHLLAYSRANVLTF. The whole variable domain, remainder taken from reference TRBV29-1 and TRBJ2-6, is SAVISQKPSRDICQRGTSLTIQCQVDSQVTMMFWYRQQPGQSLTLIATANQGSEATYESGFVIDKFPISRPNLTFSTLTVSNMSPEDSSIYLCSVSHLLAYSRANVLTFGAGSRLTVL.

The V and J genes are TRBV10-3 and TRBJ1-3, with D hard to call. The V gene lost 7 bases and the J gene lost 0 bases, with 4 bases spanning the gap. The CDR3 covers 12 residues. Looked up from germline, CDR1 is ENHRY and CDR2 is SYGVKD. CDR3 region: CAIKSSGNTIYF. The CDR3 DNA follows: TGTGCCATCAAGAGCTCTGGAAACACCATATATTTT.

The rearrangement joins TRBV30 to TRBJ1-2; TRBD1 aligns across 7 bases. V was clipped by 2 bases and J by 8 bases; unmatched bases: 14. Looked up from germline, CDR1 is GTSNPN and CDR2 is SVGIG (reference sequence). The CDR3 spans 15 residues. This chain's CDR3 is CAWSPTGQSLGGYTF. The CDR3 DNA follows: TGTGCCTGGAGTCCAACGGGACAGTCCCTAGGAGGCTACACCTTC.

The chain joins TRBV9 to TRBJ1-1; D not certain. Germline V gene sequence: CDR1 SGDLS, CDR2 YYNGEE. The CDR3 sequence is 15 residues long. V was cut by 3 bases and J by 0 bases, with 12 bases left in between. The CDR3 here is CASSAPGSMNTEAFF. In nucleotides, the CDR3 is TGTGCCAGCAGCGCCCCCGGGTCAATGAACACTGAAGCTTTCTTT. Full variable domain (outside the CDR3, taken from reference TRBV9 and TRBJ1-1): DSGVTQTPKHLITATGQRVTLRCSPRSGDLSVYWYQQSLDQGLQFLIQYYNGEERAKGNILERFSAQQFPDLHSELNLSSLELGDSALYFCASSAPGSMNTEAFFGQGTRLTVV.

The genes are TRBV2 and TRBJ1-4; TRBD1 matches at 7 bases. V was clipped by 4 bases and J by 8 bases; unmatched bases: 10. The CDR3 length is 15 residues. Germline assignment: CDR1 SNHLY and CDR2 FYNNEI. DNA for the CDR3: TGTGCCAGCAGTGTCCAGACAGGGTCGAGCGAAAAACTGTTTTTT. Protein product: CASSVQTGSSEKLFF.

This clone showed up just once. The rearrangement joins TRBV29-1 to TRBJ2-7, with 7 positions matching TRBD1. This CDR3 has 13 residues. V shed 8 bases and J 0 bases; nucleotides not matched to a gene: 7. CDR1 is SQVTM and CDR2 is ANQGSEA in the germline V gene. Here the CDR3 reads CSLGGDSSYEQYF. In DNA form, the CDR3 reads TGCAGCTTGGGTGGGGACAGCTCCTACGAGCAGTACTTC.

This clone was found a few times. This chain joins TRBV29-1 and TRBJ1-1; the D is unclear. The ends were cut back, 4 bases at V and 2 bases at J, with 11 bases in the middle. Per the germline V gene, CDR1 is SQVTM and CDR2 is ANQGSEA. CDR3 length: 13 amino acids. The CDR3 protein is CSVVRVLNTEAFF. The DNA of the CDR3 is TGCAGCGTTGTTCGGGTTCTTAACACTGAAGCTTTCTTT. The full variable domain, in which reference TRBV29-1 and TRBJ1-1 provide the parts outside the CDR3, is SAVISQKPSRDICQRGTSLTIQCQVDSQVTMMFWYRQQPGQSLTLIATANQGSEATYESGFVIDKFPISRPNLTFSTLTVSNMSPEDSSIYLCSVVRVLNTEAFFGQGTRLTVV.